This is a list of T cell receptor beta chains from one sample in a study of T-cell memory formation after mild COVID-19. TCRdb reprocessed the 5' RACE reads via MiXCR and lists one record per CDR3 protein. The data hold 300,000 to 400,000 distinct CDR3 sequences, with around an eighth observed a single time. The sequencing input was PBMCs or a T cell subset sorted from them (not recorded which). The receptors stem from a man aged 18 to 30 who had mild COVID-19 (a few samples of this study predate the infection). Cell type and time point are not known. Both conserved end residues are trimmed from each CDR3.

v_call	cdr3_aa
TRBV5-6	ASSRTGGHNEQF
TRBV7-2	ASRAQGSPLH
TRBV14	ASRLTANTGELF
TRBV20-1	SAPDSSSYNEQF
TRBV2	ASRQPSGGVLGEQF
TRBV5-5	ASSLGGTGAYEQY
TRBV5-1	ASSPDPGGQPQH
TRBV7-6	ASILGGQSNEQF
TRBV7-2	ASRTISPGQGMDLSYEQY
TRBV6-4	ASTPRSGWTGGYT
TRBV11-2	ASSLHGGRDVTEAF
TRBV20-1	SVRTSPSSYNEQF
TRBV18	ASSPVPAGANVLT
TRBV11-1	ASSAGTTNYGYT
TRBV12-3/TRBV12-4	ASGYSTGLTEAF
TRBV7-2	ASSLSGGPNS
TRBV15	ATSRGLAGGPQETQY
TRBV7-9	ASTGTGSTDTQY
TRBV6-5	ASSYWRDYNEQF
TRBV6-6	ASRDRGLEQY
TRBV29-1	SVDNRGKDYGYT
TRBV5-1	ASNPRLAGFGDTQY
TRBV3-1	ASSQETGTGDYEQY
TRBV18	ASSPQGHQGEKLF
TRBV11-3	ASSYGWGTEAF
TRBV20-1	SARDWDAGTGELF
TRBV24-1	ATSDLPQPSSYNEQF
TRBV2	ASSDGRFADEQF